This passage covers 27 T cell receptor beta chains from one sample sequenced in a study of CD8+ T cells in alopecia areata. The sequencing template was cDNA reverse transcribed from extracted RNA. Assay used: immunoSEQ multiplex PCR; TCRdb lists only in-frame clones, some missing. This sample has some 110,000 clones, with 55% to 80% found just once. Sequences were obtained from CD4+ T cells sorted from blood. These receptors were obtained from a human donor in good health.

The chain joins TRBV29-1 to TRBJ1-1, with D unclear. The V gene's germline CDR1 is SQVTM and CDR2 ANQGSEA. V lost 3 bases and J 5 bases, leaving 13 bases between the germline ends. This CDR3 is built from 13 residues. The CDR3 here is CSVDWAGGTEAFF. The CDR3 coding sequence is TGCAGCGTTGATTGGGCTGGAGGTACTGAAGCTTTCTTT. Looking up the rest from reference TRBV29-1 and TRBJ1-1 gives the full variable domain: SAVISQKPSRDICQRGTSLTIQCQVDSQVTMMFWYRQQPGQSLTLIATANQGSEATYESGFVIDKFPISRPNLTFSTLTVSNMSPEDSSIYLCSVDWAGGTEAFFGQGTRLTVV.

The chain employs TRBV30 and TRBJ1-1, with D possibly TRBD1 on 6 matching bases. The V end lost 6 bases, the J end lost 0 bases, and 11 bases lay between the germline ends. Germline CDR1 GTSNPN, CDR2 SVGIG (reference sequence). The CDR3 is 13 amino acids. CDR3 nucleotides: TGTGCCTGTCGGACAGCACTGAACACTGAAGCTTTCTTT. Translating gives CACRTALNTEAFF. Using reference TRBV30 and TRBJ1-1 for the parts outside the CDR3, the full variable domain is SQTIHQWPATLVQPVGSPLSLECTVEGTSNPNLYWYRQAAGRGLQLLFYSVGIGQISSEVPQNLSASRPQDRQFILSSKKLLLSDSGFYLCACRTALNTEAFFGQGTRLTVV.

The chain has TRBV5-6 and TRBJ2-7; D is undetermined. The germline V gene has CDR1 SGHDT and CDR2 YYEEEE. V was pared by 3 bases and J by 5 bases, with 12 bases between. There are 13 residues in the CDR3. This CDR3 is CASSYPRVDEQYF. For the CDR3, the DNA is TGTGCCAGCAGCTACCCAAGAGTCGACGAGCAGTACTTC.

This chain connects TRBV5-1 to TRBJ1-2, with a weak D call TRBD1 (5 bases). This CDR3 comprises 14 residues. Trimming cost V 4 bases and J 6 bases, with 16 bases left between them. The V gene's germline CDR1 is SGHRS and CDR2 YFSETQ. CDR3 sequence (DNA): TGCGCCAGCAGCCTCGACGGTCAGGGCGATGGCTACACCTTC. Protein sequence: CASSLDGQGDGYTF.

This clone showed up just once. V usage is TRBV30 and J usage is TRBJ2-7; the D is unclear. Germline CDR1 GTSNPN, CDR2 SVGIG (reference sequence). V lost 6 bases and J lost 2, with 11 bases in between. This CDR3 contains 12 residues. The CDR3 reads CACSPIPYEQYF. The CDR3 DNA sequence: TGTGCCTGTTCTCCGATACCCTACGAGCAGTACTTC.

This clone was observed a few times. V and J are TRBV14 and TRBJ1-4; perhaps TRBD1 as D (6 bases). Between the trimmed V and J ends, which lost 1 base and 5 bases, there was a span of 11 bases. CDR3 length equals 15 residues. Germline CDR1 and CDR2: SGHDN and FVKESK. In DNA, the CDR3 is TGTGCCAGCAGCCAAGGGGACGGGACAAATGAAAAACTGTTTTTT. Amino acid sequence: CASSQGDGTNEKLFF.

CDR3: CSVGASGGRGEQFF. In DNA form, the CDR3 reads TGCAGCGTTGGGGCTAGCGGGGGGCGTGGTGAGCAGTTCTTC. The chain uses TRBV29-1 and TRBJ2-1; TRBD2 matches at 11 bases. Looked up from germline, CDR1 is SQVTM and CDR2 is ANQGSEA. V trimming: 4 bases; J trimming: 9 bases; junction bases outside the gene matches: 8. The CDR3 loop spans 14 amino acids.

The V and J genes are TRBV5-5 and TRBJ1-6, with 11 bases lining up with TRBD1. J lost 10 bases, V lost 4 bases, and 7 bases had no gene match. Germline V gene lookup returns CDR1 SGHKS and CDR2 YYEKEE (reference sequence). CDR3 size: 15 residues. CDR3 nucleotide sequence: TGTGCCAGCAGCCTGGATCGGACAGGGGGCTCACCCCTCCACTTT. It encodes CASSLDRTGGSPLHF. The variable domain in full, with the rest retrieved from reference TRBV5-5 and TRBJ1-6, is DAGVTQSPTHLIKTRGQQVTLRCSPISGHKSVSWYQQVLGQGPQFIFQYYEKEERGRGNFPDRFSARQFPNYSSELNVNALLLGDSALYLCASSLDRTGGSPLHFGNGTRLTVT.

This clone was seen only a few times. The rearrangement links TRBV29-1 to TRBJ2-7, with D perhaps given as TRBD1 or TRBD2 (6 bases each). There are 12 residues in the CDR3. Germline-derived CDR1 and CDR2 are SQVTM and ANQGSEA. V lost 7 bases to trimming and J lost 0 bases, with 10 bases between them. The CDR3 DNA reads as TGCAGCGGGGGGGACACCTCCTACGAGCAGTACTTC. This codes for CSGGDTSYEQYF.

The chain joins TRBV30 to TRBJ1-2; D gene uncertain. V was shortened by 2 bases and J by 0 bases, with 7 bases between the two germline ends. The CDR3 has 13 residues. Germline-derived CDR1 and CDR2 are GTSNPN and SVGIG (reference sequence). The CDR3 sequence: CAWSIGPNYGYTF. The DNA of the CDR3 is TGTGCCTGGAGTATCGGCCCTAACTATGGCTACACCTTC.

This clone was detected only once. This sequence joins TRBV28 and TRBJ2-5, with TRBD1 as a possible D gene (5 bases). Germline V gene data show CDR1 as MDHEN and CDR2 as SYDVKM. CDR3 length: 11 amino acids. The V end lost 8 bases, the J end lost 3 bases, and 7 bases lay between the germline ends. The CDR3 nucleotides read TGTGCCAGCGACAGTAAAGAGACCCAGTACTTC. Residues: CASDSKETQYF.

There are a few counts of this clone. CDR3 nucleotides: TGTGCCAGCAGCCTAAAGCGGGGGCAGTACCAAGAGACCCAGTACTTC. This gives the protein CASSLKRGQYQETQYF. This chain connects TRBV5-4 to TRBJ2-5; 8 bases fit TRBD2. The CDR3 sequence is 16 residues long. Unmatched junction bases numbered 8, after V lost 4 bases and J lost 0 bases. Looked up from germline, CDR1 is SGHNT and CDR2 is YYREEE (reference sequence). Combining the CDR3 with reference TRBV5-4 and TRBJ2-5 gives the whole variable domain ETGVTQSPTHLIKTRGQQVTLRCSSQSGHNTVSWYQQALGQGPQFIFQYYREEENGRGNFPPRFSGLQFPNYSSELNVNALELDDSALYLCASSLKRGQYQETQYFGPGTRLLVL.

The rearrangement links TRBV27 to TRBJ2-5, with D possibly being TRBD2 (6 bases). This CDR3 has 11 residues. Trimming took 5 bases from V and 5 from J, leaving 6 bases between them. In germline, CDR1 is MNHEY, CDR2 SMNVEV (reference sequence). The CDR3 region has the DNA TGTGCCAGCAGTCGGGAGGAGACCCAGTACTTC. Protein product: CASSREETQYF.

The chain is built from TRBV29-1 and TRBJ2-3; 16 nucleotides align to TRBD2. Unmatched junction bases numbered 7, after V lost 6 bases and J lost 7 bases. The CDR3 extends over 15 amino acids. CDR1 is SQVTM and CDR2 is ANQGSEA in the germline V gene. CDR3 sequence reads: CSVLGTSGGAHTQYF. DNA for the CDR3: TGCAGCGTCCTCGGGACTAGCGGGGGGGCACATACGCAGTATTTT.

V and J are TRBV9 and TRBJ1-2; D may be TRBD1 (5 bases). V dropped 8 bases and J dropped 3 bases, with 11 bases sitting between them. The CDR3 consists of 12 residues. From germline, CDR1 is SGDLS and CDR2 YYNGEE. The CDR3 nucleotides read TGTGCCAGTTGGGGGTCGGACTATGGCTACACCTTC. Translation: CASWGSDYGYTF.

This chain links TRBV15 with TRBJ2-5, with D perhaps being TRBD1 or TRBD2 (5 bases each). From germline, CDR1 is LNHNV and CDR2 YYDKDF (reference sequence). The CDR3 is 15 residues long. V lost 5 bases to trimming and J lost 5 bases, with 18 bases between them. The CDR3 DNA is TGTGCCACCAGCTCCCGGACGAGGGGTGGGGAGACCCAGTACTTC. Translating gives CATSSRTRGGETQYF.

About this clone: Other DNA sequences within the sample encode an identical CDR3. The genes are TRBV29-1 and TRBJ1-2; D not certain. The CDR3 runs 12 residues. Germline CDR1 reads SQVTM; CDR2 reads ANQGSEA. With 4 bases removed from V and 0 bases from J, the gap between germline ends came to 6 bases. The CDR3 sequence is CSVGVANYGYTF. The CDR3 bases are TGCAGCGTTGGAGTGGCTAACTATGGCTACACCTTC.

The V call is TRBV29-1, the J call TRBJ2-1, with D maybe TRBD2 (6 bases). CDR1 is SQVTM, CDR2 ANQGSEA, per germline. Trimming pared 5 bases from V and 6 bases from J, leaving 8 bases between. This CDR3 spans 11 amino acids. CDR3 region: CSVRRANEQFF. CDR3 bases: TGCAGCGTTAGGAGGGCCAATGAGCAGTTCTTC.

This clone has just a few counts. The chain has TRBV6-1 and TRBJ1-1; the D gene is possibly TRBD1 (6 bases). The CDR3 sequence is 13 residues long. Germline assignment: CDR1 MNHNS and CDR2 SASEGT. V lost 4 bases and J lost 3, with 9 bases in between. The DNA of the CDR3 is TGTGCCAGCAGTGGTCAGGGGTACACTGAAGCTTTCTTT. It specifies CASSGQGYTEAFF.

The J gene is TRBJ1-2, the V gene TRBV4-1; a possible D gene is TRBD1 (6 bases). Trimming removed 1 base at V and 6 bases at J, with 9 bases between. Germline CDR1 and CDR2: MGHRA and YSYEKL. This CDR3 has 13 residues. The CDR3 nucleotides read TGCGCCAGCAGCCAAGGTTACAGGGATGGCTACACCTTC. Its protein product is CASSQGYRDGYTF.

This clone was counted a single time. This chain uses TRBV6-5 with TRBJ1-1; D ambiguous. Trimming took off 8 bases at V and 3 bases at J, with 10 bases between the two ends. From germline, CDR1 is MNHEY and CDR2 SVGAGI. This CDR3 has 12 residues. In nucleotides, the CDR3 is TGTGCCAGCGGACGTGGGGACACTGAAGCTTTCTTT. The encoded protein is CASGRGDTEAFF.

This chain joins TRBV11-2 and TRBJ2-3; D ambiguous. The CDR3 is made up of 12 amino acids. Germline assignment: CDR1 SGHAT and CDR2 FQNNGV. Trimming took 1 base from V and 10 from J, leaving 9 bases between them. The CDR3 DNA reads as TGTGCCAGCAGCTTAGGGGCGTCAGCGCAGTATTTT. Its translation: CASSLGASAQYF.

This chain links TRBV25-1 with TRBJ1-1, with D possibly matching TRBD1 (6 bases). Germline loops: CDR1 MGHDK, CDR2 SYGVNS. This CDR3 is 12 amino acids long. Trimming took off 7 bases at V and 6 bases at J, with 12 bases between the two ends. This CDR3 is CASTRGQSEAFF. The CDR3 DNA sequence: TGTGCCAGCACCCGCGGACAGTCTGAAGCTTTCTTT.

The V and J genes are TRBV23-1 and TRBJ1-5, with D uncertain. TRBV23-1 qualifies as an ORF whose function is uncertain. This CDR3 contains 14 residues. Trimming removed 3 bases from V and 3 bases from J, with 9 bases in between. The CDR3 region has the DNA TGCGCCAGCAGTCATGGACGGAACAATCAGCCCCAGCATTTT. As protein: CASSHGRNNQPQHF.

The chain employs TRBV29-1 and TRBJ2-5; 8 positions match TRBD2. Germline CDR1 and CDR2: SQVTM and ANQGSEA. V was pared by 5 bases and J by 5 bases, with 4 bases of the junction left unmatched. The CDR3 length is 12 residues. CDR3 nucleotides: TGCAGCGTTAACCGGGAGGGGGAGACCCAGTACTTC. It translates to CSVNREGETQYF.

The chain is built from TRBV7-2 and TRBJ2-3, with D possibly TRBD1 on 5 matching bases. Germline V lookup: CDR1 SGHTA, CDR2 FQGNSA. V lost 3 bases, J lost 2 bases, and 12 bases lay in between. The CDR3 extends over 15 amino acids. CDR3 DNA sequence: TGTGCCAGCAGCTTTGGGCAGGGCCCCACAGATACGCAGTATTTT. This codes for CASSFGQGPTDTQYF.

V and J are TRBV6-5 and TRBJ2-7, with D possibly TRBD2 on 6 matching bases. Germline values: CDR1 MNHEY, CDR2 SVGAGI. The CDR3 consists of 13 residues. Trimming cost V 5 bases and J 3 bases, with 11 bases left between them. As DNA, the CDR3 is TGTGCCAGCAGTGTAACGGGACTCTACGAGCAGTACTTC. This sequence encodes CASSVTGLYEQYF.